Below, 16 T cell receptor beta chains from the same sample are listed, as sequenced in a study of identical twins. One entry per CDR3 protein results from TCRdb running MiXCR on the 5' RACE reads. The data contain 450,000 or so distinct CDR3 sequences, approximately 15% of them seen just once; the ten biggest clones take up 0.52%. This sample also appeared in a second study, on yellow fever vaccine responses in identical twins.

Sequenced input: CD4+ T cells sorted from blood. The receptors originated from a woman aged 18-29 years in good health.

This clonotype was counted between two and nine times. The chain combines TRBV10-3 with TRBJ2-3, with 9 bases fitting TRBD2. Germline values: CDR1 ENHRY, CDR2 SYGVKD. V was pared by 7 bases and J by 6 bases, with 17 bases of the junction left unmatched. The CDR3 consists of 17 residues. As DNA, the CDR3 is TGTGCCATCACCAAGAGCAAGCGGGAGGCTGGGACGGATACGCAGTATTTT. It specifies CAITKSKREAGTDTQYF.

In this sample, this clonotype turned up a few times. The chain couples TRBV14 to TRBJ2-3; 7 bases agree with TRBD2. Germline CDR1 is SGHDN and CDR2 is FVKESK. Losses at the gene ends were 0 bases for V and 0 bases for J; bases not matched to a gene: 9. The CDR3 has 18 residues. The CDR3 loop is CASSQEGRLAFSTDTQYF. DNA of the CDR3: TGTGCCAGCAGCCAAGAAGGGAGACTAGCCTTTAGCACAGATACGCAGTATTTT.

In this sample, this clonotype turned up a few times. The chain has TRBV5-6 and TRBJ2-3; D not resolved. This CDR3 region has 15 residues. V lost 2 bases to trimming and J lost 1 base, with 11 bases between them. The V gene's germline CDR1 is SGHDT and CDR2 YYEEEE. Here the CDR3 reads CASSFRPRRTDTQYF. The DNA for the CDR3 is TGTGCCAGCAGCTTCCGACCCCGCCGCACAGATACGCAGTATTTT. The full variable domain, completed using reference TRBV5-6 and TRBJ2-3, is DAGVTQSPTHLIKTRGQQVTLRCSPKSGHDTVSWYQQALGQGPQFIFQYYEEEERQRGNFPDRFSGHQFPNYSSELNVNALLLGDSALYLCASSFRPRRTDTQYFGPGTRLTVL.

This clonotype came up a few times. CDR3 sequence (DNA): TGCGCCTCCGGGACTTCTGGGACCACCGGGGAGCTGTTTTTT. Amino acid sequence: CASGTSGTTGELFF. J is TRBJ2-2 and V is TRBV10-1; D might be TRBD2 (6 bases). The CDR3 extends over 14 amino acids. V dropped 11 bases and J dropped 4 bases, with 17 bases sitting between them. The germline V gene encodes CDR1 WNHNN and CDR2 SYGVQD (reference sequence).

This clonotype was picked up many times. This chain joins TRBV5-1 and TRBJ2-7; D assignment may be TRBD1 or TRBD2 (5 bases each). The CDR3 runs 12 residues. In germline, CDR1 is SGHRS, CDR2 YFSETQ. The ends were cut back, 0 bases at V and 4 bases at J, with 5 bases in the middle. DNA for the CDR3: TGCGCCAGCAGCTTGGGGGGGTACGAGCAGTACTTC. Translating it yields CASSLGGYEQYF.

V is TRBV7-2 and J is TRBJ1-5, with D perhaps matching TRBD1 (6 bases). Germline V gene data show CDR1 as SGHTA and CDR2 as FQGNSA. V dropped 2 bases and J dropped 5 bases, with 10 bases sitting between them. This CDR3 contains 14 residues. This CDR3 is CASSLLAGDQPQHF. The CDR3 region has the DNA TGTGCCAGCAGCTTACTTGCAGGGGATCAGCCCCAGCATTTT.

The chain joins TRBV9 to TRBJ2-2, with D unclear. This CDR3 is built from 16 residues. Germline CDR1 SGDLS, CDR2 YYNGEE. The germline V and J ends were trimmed by 0 bases and 2 bases, with 11 bases remaining between them. This CDR3 reads CASSVAPVLNTGELFF. The CDR3 DNA sequence: TGTGCCAGCAGCGTAGCGCCGGTCTTAAACACCGGGGAGCTGTTTTTT.

This clonotype was seen ten or more times. The chain recombines TRBV28 with TRBJ1-1, with TRBD1 identical over 10 bases. Germline values: CDR1 MDHEN, CDR2 SYDVKM. V was pared by 6 bases and J by 4 bases, with 11 bases of the junction left unmatched. The CDR3 contains 16 residues. This chain's CDR3 is CASRPRGQGQVTEAFF. The DNA of the CDR3 is TGTGCCAGCAGGCCCAGGGGACAGGGGCAGGTCACTGAAGCTTTCTTT.

The chain is built from TRBV10-3 and TRBJ2-1, with 8 bases aligning to TRBD1. J gave up 8 bases and V 5 bases, and 11 bases lay outside the gene matches. The germline gives CDR1 ENHRY, CDR2 SYGVKD. The CDR3 totals 15 residues. The CDR3 loop is CAISIRTGYADEQFF. CDR3 DNA: TGTGCCATCAGTATCCGGACAGGGTACGCCGATGAGCAGTTCTTC.

The sample holds many counts of this clonotype. The CDR3 DNA sequence: TGTGCCAGCAGAGGCGGAGGCTATCGCGAGCAGTACTTC. Encoded protein: CASRGGGYREQYF. V usage is TRBV12-3 or TRBV12-4 and J usage is TRBJ2-7; possible D gene TRBD2, 5 bases. V dropped 6 bases and J dropped 6 bases, with 15 bases sitting between them. The CDR3 is 13 amino acids.

This clonotype appeared a few times. CDR3 DNA sequence: TGTGCCAGCAGCCAAGGACTAGCGGGATTCGTAACTACCTACGAGCAGTACTTC. It codes for CASSQGLAGFVTTYEQYF. The chain links TRBV4-2 to TRBJ2-7, with 11 bases lining up with TRBD2. The CDR3 is 18 amino acids. Unmatched junction bases numbered 10, after V lost 1 base and J lost 2 bases. Germline-derived CDR1 and CDR2 are LGHNA and YNFKEQ.

The genes are TRBV28 and TRBJ1-4; D possibly corresponds to TRBD1 (5 bases). CDR3 length: 14 residues. Trimming stripped 8 bases from V and 0 bases from J, with 10 bases between. CDR1 and CDR2 (germline): MDHEN, SYDVKM. CDR3 sequence reads: CASVRGTTNEKLFF. The CDR3 bases are TGTGCCAGCGTGAGGGGCACAACTAATGAAAAACTGTTTTTT. Based on the CDR3 plus reference TRBV28 and TRBJ1-4, the full variable domain is DVKVTQSSRYLVKRTGEKVFLECVQDMDHENMFWYRQDPGLGLRLIYFSYDVKMKEKGDIPEGYSVSREKKERFSLILESASTNQTSMYLCASVRGTTNEKLFFGSGTQLSVL.

This chain uses TRBV30 with TRBJ2-7; 10 bases agree with TRBD2. The V segment lost 0 bases and the J segment 6 bases; nucleotides outside the gene matches: 8. This CDR3 has 15 amino acids. From germline, CDR1 is GTSNPN and CDR2 SVGIG (reference sequence). CDR3 protein: CAWSVSSGRQSEQYF. The CDR3 DNA is TGTGCCTGGAGTGTATCTAGCGGGAGACAGAGCGAGCAGTACTTC.

This clonotype was counted only a few times. The chain is built from TRBV24-1 and TRBJ2-1; D is perhaps TRBD2 (5 bases). This CDR3 comprises 16 residues. Germline values: CDR1 KGHDR, CDR2 SFDVKD. Trimming removed 3 bases at V and 6 bases at J, with 17 bases between. The CDR3 DNA sequence: TGTGCCACCAGTGATAGAGGGCAGAGTCGCCCCAATGAGCAGTTCTTC. Residues: CATSDRGQSRPNEQFF.

Ten or more counts support this clonotype. The rearrangement links TRBV20-1 to TRBJ1-1; D is uncertain. CDR3 length: 13 residues. V shed 3 bases and J shed 0 bases, with 8 bases lying between them. CDR1 is DFQATT, CDR2 SNEGSKA, per germline (reference sequence). Here the CDR3 reads CSARVSVNTEAFF. In DNA form, the CDR3 reads TGCAGTGCTAGGGTCTCGGTGAACACTGAAGCTTTCTTT.

The V and J genes are TRBV10-3 and TRBJ2-6; 9 bases match TRBD2. V was clipped by 0 bases and J by 4 bases; unmatched bases: 7. This CDR3 is built from 18 residues. Germline CDR1 ENHRY, CDR2 SYGVKD. The CDR3 nucleotides are TGTGCCATCAGTGAGTCTAGCGGGAGAGGCGTGGGGGCCAACGTCCTGACTTTC. It is translated as CAISESSGRGVGANVLTF.